The 30 T cell receptor beta chains in this list originate from one sample, sequenced in a study of chemoradiotherapy in HPV16-positive cancers. The method was immunoSEQ multiplex PCR; TCRdb's version includes in-frame clones alone and lacks a portion of them. Among approximately 11,000 clones listed, roughly 83% were seen once. The sample here was blood, taken from a patient who underwent chemoradiotherapy. The receptors come from a human donor with HPV-associated anogenital cancer.

The chain employs TRBV27 and TRBJ2-7; 10 bases match TRBD1. The CDR3 runs to 17 residues. V shed 3 bases and J 4 bases; nucleotides not matched to a gene: 12. In germline, CDR1 is MNHEY, CDR2 SMNVEV (reference sequence). The CDR3 protein is CASSFPPSTGGRYEQYF. CDR3 in DNA: TGTGCCAGCAGTTTCCCACCCTCGACAGGGGGCAGGTACGAGCAGTACTTC.

This clone was observed a few times. The V and J genes are TRBV27 and TRBJ1-5; weak D call: TRBD1 (6 bases). The CDR3 is 15 residues long. CDR1 MNHEY and CDR2 SMNVEV come from the germline V gene (reference sequence). V gave up 3 bases and J gave up 2 bases, with 11 bases separating them. The CDR3 sequence: CASSLQGLGNQPQHF. The CDR3 nucleotides read TGTGCCAGCAGTTTGCAGGGGTTGGGCAATCAGCCCCAGCATTTT.

This clone was detected only a few times. This sequence joins TRBV28 and TRBJ1-6; D possibly corresponds to TRBD1 (6 bases). CDR1 is MDHEN and CDR2 is SYDVKM in the germline V gene. The V end lost 7 bases, the J end lost 9 bases, and 16 bases lay between the germline ends. The CDR3 totals 14 residues. The CDR3 nucleotides are TGTGCCAGCACCTCTGTCAGGGGCGGTTCACCCCTCCACTTT. This sequence encodes CASTSVRGGSPLHF.

V gene TRBV7-9 combines with J gene TRBJ1-6; D is uncertain. CDR1 SEHNR and CDR2 FQNEAQ come from the germline V gene (reference sequence). This CDR3 comprises 12 residues. Between the trimmed V and J ends, which lost 2 bases and 7 bases, there was a span of 3 bases. The CDR3 DNA reads TGTGCCAGCAGCTTACGGAATTCACCCCTCCACTTT. This sequence encodes CASSLRNSPLHF.

V gene TRBV4-1 combines with J gene TRBJ1-4, with D uncertain. The CDR3 covers 16 residues. Per germline, CDR1 MGHRA and CDR2 YSYEKL. V lost 0 bases, J lost 0 bases, and 8 bases lay in between. CDR3 loop: CASSQEGHTTNEKLFF. The CDR3 DNA reads as TGCGCCAGCAGCCAAGAAGGGCACACAACTAATGAAAAACTGTTTTTT.

This rearrangement joins TRBV5-4 to TRBJ2-5; a weak D match, TRBD1 (6 bases). This CDR3 comprises 12 residues. Deletions cut 5 bases from V and 10 bases from J, with 15 bases between. CDR1 is SGHNT, CDR2 YYREEE, per germline (reference sequence). The DNA for the CDR3 is TGTGCCAGCAGTTATTACAGGGATGGCCAGTACTTC. Residues: CASSYYRDGQYF.

The V gene is TRBV7-8, the J gene TRBJ2-5, with 8 bases that match TRBD2. Germline CDR1 SGHVS, CDR2 FQNEAQ. With V trimmed by 2 bases and J by 2 bases, 7 bases remained unmatched. CDR3 length equals 16 residues. The CDR3 bases are TGTGCCAGCAGCTTAATGGCGGGGGGCCTACAAGAGACCCAGTACTTC. Protein: CASSLMAGGLQETQYF.

V usage is TRBV11-2 and J usage is TRBJ2-7; D is ambiguous. The germline CDR1 and CDR2 sequences are SGHAT and FQNNGV. Trimming cost V 5 bases and J 3 bases, with 14 bases left between them. The CDR3 runs to 14 residues. The CDR3 loop is CASSDGWASYEQYF. The CDR3 coding sequence is TGTGCCAGCAGCGACGGGTGGGCAAGCTACGAGCAGTACTTC.

V is TRBV7-8 and J is TRBJ2-5, with unresolved D. CDR3 size: 14 residues. The germline CDR1 and CDR2 sequences are SGHVS and FQNEAQ. V lost 3 bases and J lost 4, with 12 bases in between. The CDR3 DNA sequence: TGTGCCAGCAGCTTGGCTAGTAGTGGAGAGACCCAGTACTTC. Translated: CASSLASSGETQYF.

This clone has just a few counts. The gene calls are TRBV5-4 and TRBJ1-4; D gene unclear. Trimming left V 7 bases short and J 1 base short, with 14 bases between. The CDR3 consists of 15 residues. Germline CDR1 SGHNT, CDR2 YYREEE (reference sequence). The CDR3 DNA reads as TGTGCCAGCGGGATCTTGGACGGAACTAATGAAAAACTGTTTTTT. Amino acids: CASGILDGTNEKLFF.

The chain has TRBV2 and TRBJ1-6; D remains unclear. Germline loops: CDR1 SNHLY, CDR2 FYNNEI. Trimming took off 6 bases at V and 7 bases at J, with 13 bases between the two ends. This CDR3 has 14 amino acids. The CDR3, as DNA: TGTGCCAGCAGAGTGACTGATGGGAATTCACCCCTCCACTTT. Residues: CASRVTDGNSPLHF.

V is TRBV2 and J is TRBJ2-1, with D possibly being TRBD2 (6 bases). V was clipped by 3 bases and J by 0 bases, with 18 bases between them. The CDR3 is 18 residues long. The germline V gene encodes CDR1 SNHLY and CDR2 FYNNEI. CDR3 bases: TGTGCCAGCAGTGACAGAACCGCTAGCGTGAGCTCCTACAATGAGCAGTTCTTC. Protein: CASSDRTASVSSYNEQFF.

The chain uses TRBV5-1 and TRBJ2-3, with 13 bases aligning to TRBD2. J gave up 1 base and V 4 bases, and 9 bases lay outside the gene matches. The CDR3 extends over 18 amino acids. The germline V gene has CDR1 SGHRS and CDR2 YFSETQ. This chain's CDR3 is CASSVAGTSGDRTDTQYF. The CDR3 coding sequence is TGCGCCAGCAGCGTGGCCGGGACTAGCGGGGATCGCACAGATACGCAGTATTTT.

The chain is built from TRBV19 and TRBJ2-1; D uncertain. Germline assignment: CDR1 LNHDA and CDR2 SQIVND (reference sequence). This CDR3 is 12 amino acids long. V gave up 5 bases and J gave up 8 bases, with 10 bases separating them. CDR3 sequence: CASSYFVDEQFF. CDR3 coding DNA: TGTGCCAGTAGTTACTTTGTCGATGAGCAGTTCTTC.

The chain uses TRBV28 and TRBJ2-6, with D possibly TRBD2 on 5 matching bases. The CDR3 extends over 15 amino acids. Germline values: CDR1 MDHEN, CDR2 SYDVKM. Trimming stripped 6 bases from V and 2 bases from J, with 11 bases between. CDR3 loop: CASSSAGTGANVLTF. CDR3 DNA sequence: TGTGCCAGCAGCTCGGCCGGGACTGGGGCCAACGTCCTGACTTTC.

V gene TRBV6-6 combines with J gene TRBJ1-2, with a tentative D call TRBD1 (5 bases). This CDR3 has 13 residues. Germline CDR1 MNHNY, CDR2 SVGAGI (reference sequence). V was cut by 2 bases and J by 2 bases, with 6 bases left in between. CDR3 residues: CASSYDSNYGYTF. CDR3 nucleotides: TGTGCCAGCAGTTACGACAGCAACTATGGCTACACCTTC.

The chain employs TRBV7-9 and TRBJ1-3; D is undetermined. The V gene lost 2 bases and the J gene lost 4 bases, with 3 bases spanning the gap. The germline CDR1 and CDR2 sequences are SEHNR and FQNEAQ (reference sequence). This CDR3 contains 12 residues. CDR3 DNA: TGTGCCAGCAGCTTACCAGGAAACACCATATATTTT. Translating gives CASSLPGNTIYF.

V usage is TRBV5-4 and J usage is TRBJ2-7; perhaps TRBD2 as D (6 bases). Trimming shortened V by 4 bases and J by 4 bases, and 15 bases separated the two germline ends. Germline V gene sequence: CDR1 SGHNT, CDR2 YYREEE (reference sequence). The CDR3 runs 14 residues. CDR3 sequence reads: CASSLGGSRYEQYF. The CDR3 bases are TGTGCCAGCAGCCTCGGGGGTTCCAGGTACGAGCAGTACTTC.

J is TRBJ1-2 and V is TRBV7-2; no definite D call. The V end lost 1 base, the J end lost 4 bases, and 10 bases lay between the germline ends. Germline CDR1 is SGHTA and CDR2 is FQGNSA. The CDR3 length is 14 residues. CDR3 region: CASSLDGRPYGYTF. CDR3 DNA: TGTGCCAGCAGCTTAGATGGCAGGCCCTATGGCTACACCTTC.

This chain uses TRBV19 with TRBJ2-7; no clear D. The V gene lost 5 bases and the J gene lost 5 bases, with 7 bases spanning the gap. Germline CDR1 reads LNHDA; CDR2 reads SQIVND (reference sequence). The CDR3 totals 11 residues. The CDR3: CASSLGNEQYF. DNA of the CDR3: TGTGCCAGTAGTCTGGGGAACGAGCAGTACTTC.

The V and J genes are TRBV6-1 and TRBJ1-3; the D is unclear. The V end lost 0 bases, the J end lost 11 bases, and 8 bases lay between the germline ends. Germline V lookup: CDR1 MNHNS, CDR2 SASEGT. The CDR3 spans 12 residues. CDR3 sequence (DNA): TGTGCCAGCAGTGAAGCGACGGGCCCCATATATTTT. This gives the protein CASSEATGPIYF.

This chain connects TRBV7-9 to TRBJ1-2; D call uncertain. CDR3 length equals 14 residues. In germline, CDR1 is SEHNR, CDR2 FQNEAQ (reference sequence). V lost 1 base and J 3 bases, leaving 9 bases between the germline ends. The DNA for the CDR3 is TGTGCCAGCAGCTTAGGGGCGGCCTACTATGGCTACACCTTC. This encodes CASSLGAAYYGYTF.

This rearrangement joins TRBV5-1 to TRBJ2-7, with 8 positions matching TRBD1. The germline V gene encodes CDR1 SGHRS and CDR2 YFSETQ. The CDR3 consists of 14 residues. With V trimmed by 1 base and J by 6 bases, 6 bases remained unmatched. The CDR3 sequence is CASSLTPGGGEQYF. The CDR3 nucleotides are TGCGCCAGCAGCTTGACTCCAGGGGGCGGCGAGCAGTACTTC. The full variable domain, in which reference TRBV5-1 and TRBJ2-7 provide the parts outside the CDR3, is KAGVTQTPRYLIKTRGQQVTLSCSPISGHRSVSWYQQTPGQGLQFLFEYFSETQRNKGNFPGRFSGRQFSNSRSEMNVSTLELGDSALYLCASSLTPGGGEQYFGPGTRLTVT.

The chain joins TRBV7-3 to TRBJ2-5; D is possibly TRBD1 or TRBD2 (6 bases each). The V gene's germline CDR1 is SGHTA and CDR2 FQGTGA. The CDR3 sequence is 16 residues long. V lost 5 bases to trimming and J lost 4 bases, with 20 bases between them. As DNA, the CDR3 is TGTGCCAGCAGCCCTAACAGGGCCGGGGGAGCAGAGACCCAGTACTTC. Encoded protein: CASSPNRAGGAETQYF. The full variable domain, in which reference TRBV7-3 and TRBJ2-5 provide the parts outside the CDR3, is GAGVSQTPSNKVTEKGKYVELRCDPISGHTALYWYRQSLGQGPEFLIYFQGTGAADDSGLPNDRFFAVRPEGSVSTLKIQRTERGDSAVYLCASSPNRAGGAETQYFGPGTRLLVL.

The chain is built from TRBV4-3 and TRBJ1-2, with 7 nucleotides matching TRBD1. The V gene end was trimmed by 1 base and the J gene end by 6 bases; junction bases not matched to a gene: 5. The germline V gene has CDR1 LGHNA and CDR2 YSLEER. The CDR3 length is 14 residues. CDR3: CASSQVRQGDGYTF. DNA of the CDR3: TGCGCCAGCAGCCAAGTCAGGCAGGGGGATGGCTACACCTTC.

V is TRBV13 and J is TRBJ2-5; 7 nucleotides line up with TRBD1. Unmatched junction bases numbered 6, after V lost 4 bases and J lost 4 bases. The germline V gene encodes CDR1 PRHDT and CDR2 FYEKMQ (reference sequence). The CDR3 has 14 amino acids. For the CDR3, the DNA is TGTGCCAGCAGCTATACGTCAGGGGGAGAGACCCAGTACTTC. It is translated as CASSYTSGGETQYF.

The J gene is TRBJ1-2, the V gene TRBV7-2; D may be TRBD1 (6 bases). Per the germline V gene, CDR1 is SGHTA and CDR2 is FQGNSA. The CDR3 has 16 amino acids. Trimming removed 5 bases from V and 5 bases from J, with 21 bases in between. DNA for the CDR3: TGTGCCAGCAGCCCAGGGGACACGGGGGGCGCTTATGGCTACACCTTC. Amino acids: CASSPGDTGGAYGYTF.

The CDR3 nucleotides are TGTGCCAGCAGCTTCACGGACACCAACACTGAAGCTTTCTTT. It codes for CASSFTDTNTEAFF. V gene TRBV11-2 combines with J gene TRBJ1-1, with D possibly being TRBD1 (5 bases). Trimming removed 3 bases from V and 2 bases from J, with 10 bases in between. Germline CDR1 reads SGHAT; CDR2 reads FQNNGV. CDR3 size: 14 residues.

This clone showed up just once. J is TRBJ1-4 and V is TRBV25-1; D is perhaps TRBD1 (5 bases). The CDR3 has 16 amino acids. Germline V gene data show CDR1 as MGHDK and CDR2 as SYGVNS. The V end lost 5 bases, the J end lost 6 bases, and 19 bases lay between the germline ends. Here the CDR3 reads CASSTLGGTSDEKLFF. Written as DNA, the CDR3 is TGTGCCAGCAGTACCCTGGGAGGGACCTCAGATGAAAAACTGTTTTTT.

This chain joins TRBV19 and TRBJ1-6, with D possibly being TRBD1 (6 bases). The germline CDR1 and CDR2 sequences are LNHDA and SQIVND (reference sequence). The CDR3 has 13 amino acids. V lost 4 bases, J lost 10 bases, and 11 bases lay in between. Here the CDR3 reads CASSRQGNSPLHF. The CDR3 DNA follows: TGTGCCAGTAGTAGGCAGGGGAACTCACCCCTCCACTTT.